This T cell receptor beta chain stems from a study of radiation and T cells in renal cell carcinoma. Profiling relied on immunoSEQ multiplex PCR, and the TCRdb table lists in-frame clones only, not all of them. The sample carries around 95,000 clones, around 80% recorded once. Time point in this sample: blood 4 weeks post-SBRT, at nephrectomy. Treatment here: 15 Gy SBRT to primary tumor, nephrectomy 4 weeks later. Unmatched junction bases numbered 5, after V lost 4 bases and J lost 5 bases. From germline, CDR1 is MNHEY and CDR2 SMNVEV (reference sequence). The CDR3 spans 14 residues. This specimen consisted of blood, obtained from a patient whose treatment included radiotherapy and nephrectomy. The chain recombines TRBV27 with TRBJ1-5; the match to TRBD1 covers 7 bases. The TCR was taken from a man between 60 and 70 years old with renal cell carcinoma. CDR3 in DNA: TGTGCCAGCAGTTGGGCAGGGGGGGATCAGCCCCAGCATTTT. Translation gives CASSWAGGDQPQHF.